These T cell receptor beta chains were read from a single sample in a study of vaccination effects on CD4 cells after COVID-19. What these receptors recognize is not known. Method: immunoSEQ multiplex PCR; TCRdb's copy keeps in-frame clones and lacks some. The data show tens of thousands of clones, approximately 74% seen once. This material consisted of CD4+ T cells from PBMCs cultured with SARS-CoV-2 spike peptides, taken before COVID-19 vaccination. The receptors were gathered from a human donor who received a COVID-19 vaccine. Each CDR3 is given with its conserved first and last residue. A D gene is named only where the DNA matches it firmly. Clone size is given for some rows only: seen once, a few or many times, or a class if the clone is expanded.

d_gene	len	j_gene	abundance	v_gene	CDR3nt	CDR3aa
TRBD2	13	TRBJ2-3	-	TRBV6-5	TGTGCCACTTCAAGCGGGGAAACAGATACGCAGTATTTT	CATSSGETDTQYF
TRBD2	17	TRBJ2-7	-	TRBV27	TGTGCCAGCAGTCCCATCCCTGCTAGCGGGAGGAGCGGCGAGCAGTACTTC	CASSPIPASGRSGEQYF
-	13	TRBJ1-6	-	TRBV6-5	TGTGCCAGCCGCGGGGGGTTAGGTTCACCCCTCCACTTT	CASRGGLGSPLHF
-	14	TRBJ2-5	-	TRBV5-8	TGTGCCAGCAGCGTAGGATCTGACCAAGAGACCCAGTACTTC	CASSVGSDQETQYF
-	15	TRBJ2-7	-	TRBV6-5	TGTGCCAGCAGTTACCCTGAGAGGAGCTCCTACGAGCAGTACTTC	CASSYPERSSYEQYF
TRBD1	16	TRBJ2-5	-	TRBV24-1	TGTGCCACCAGTGACAGCCCGGGACAGGGGCCAGAGACCCAGTACTTC	CATSDSPGQGPETQYF
-	18	TRBJ2-1	few	TRBV27	TGTGCCAGCAGTAGAGGGATAGGGGTTTCTAGCTCCTACAATGAGCAGTTCTTC	CASSRGIGVSSSYNEQFF
-	14	TRBJ1-6	-	TRBV19	TGTGCCAGTAGTCGGGATAGGGGAGGTTCACCCCTCCACTTT	CASSRDRGGSPLHF
-	12	TRBJ2-3	-	TRBV2	TGTGCCAGCAGTGAAGGTACAGATACGCAGTATTTT	CASSEGTDTQYF
-	12	TRBJ2-3	-	TRBV7-9	TGTGCCAGCAGCTCGACCACAGATACGCAGTATTTT	CASSSTTDTQYF
-	15	TRBJ1-1	-	TRBV5-4	TGTGCCAGCAGCTTGTTGGGGCGCATGAACACTGAAGCTTTCTTT	CASSLLGRMNTEAFF
TRBD2	14	TRBJ2-3	-	TRBV10-3	TGTGCCATCAATATGGCGGGGGGCGAGGATACGCAGTATTTT	CAINMAGGEDTQYF
TRBD1	15	TRBJ2-2	-	TRBV27	TGTGCCAGCAGTCTGGACAGGGACCGACCCGGGGAGCTGTTTTTT	CASSLDRDRPGELFF
-	13	TRBJ2-3	-	TRBV7-6	TGTGCCAGCAGCGGGGGCAGACTAGATACGCAGTATTTT	CASSGGRLDTQYF
-	14	TRBJ2-1	-	TRBV3-1/TRBV3-2	TGTGCCAGCAGCCAAGAATTGGGCCGTCAAGAGCAGTTCTTC	CASSQELGRQEQFF
-	16	TRBJ2-1	-	TRBV3-1/TRBV3-2	TGTGCCAGCAGCCAAGGGACGAGCGGATCCTACAATGAGCAGTTCTTC	CASSQGTSGSYNEQFF
-	15	TRBJ2-1	-	TRBV7-6	TGTGCCAGCAGCTCAAGCAGTAGGTATTACAATGAGCAGTTCTTC	CASSSSSRYYNEQFF
TRBD2	15	TRBJ2-3	few	TRBV15	TGTGCCACCAGCAGAGATGCGGGGGGGTCAGATACGCAGTATTTT	CATSRDAGGSDTQYF
TRBD1	14	TRBJ1-2	few	TRBV11-2	TGTGCCAGCAGCCCACGGACAGGCCGGTATGGCTACACCTTC	CASSPRTGRYGYTF
-	12	TRBJ2-1	-	TRBV12-3/TRBV12-4	TGTGCCAGCAGTTTGGGGGTAGGGGAGCAGTTCTTC	CASSLGVGEQFF
-	13	TRBJ1-2	-	TRBV3-1/TRBV3-2	TGTGCCAGCAGCCAAGATCCTAACTATGGCTACACCTTC	CASSQDPNYGYTF
TRBD2	17	TRBJ2-1	-	TRBV18	TGTGCCAGCTCACGTCAATTAGCGGGAGATACCTACAATGAGCAGTTCTTC	CASSRQLAGDTYNEQFF
TRBD1	13	TRBJ2-7	-	TRBV10-3	TGTGCCATCAGTGGACAGGGTTCCTACGAGCAGTACTTC	CAISGQGSYEQYF
-	13	TRBJ1-1	-	TRBV18	TGTGCCAGCTACCTCTTAATGAACACTGAAGCTTTCTTT	CASYLLMNTEAFF
TRBD2	15	TRBJ2-7	once	TRBV19	TGTGCCAGTAGTAGGGGACTAGCGGGAGGAGGCGAGCAGTACTTC	CASSRGLAGGGEQYF
TRBD1	16	TRBJ2-3	-	TRBV5-4	TGTGCCAGCAGCCCCGACACAGGGGGTTCTACAGATACGCAGTATTTT	CASSPDTGGSTDTQYF
-	14	TRBJ2-3	-	TRBV7-9	TGTGCCAGCAGCTTAAGGGGAAGCACAGATACGCAGTATTTT	CASSLRGSTDTQYF
-	14	TRBJ2-2	-	TRBV5-6	TGTGCCAGCAGCTTTAGAGGCGGAACCGGGGAGCTGTTTTTT	CASSFRGGTGELFF
-	12	TRBJ1-2	-	TRBV19	TGTGCCATCCGGAGCCCTATACTTGGCTACACCTTC	CAIRSPILGYTF
-	14	TRBJ2-3	-	TRBV7-9	TGTGCCAGCAGGGCCGAGGCCATCACAGATACGCAGTATTTT	CASRAEAITDTQYF
TRBD1	15	TRBJ2-3	once	TRBV6-5	TGTGCCAGCTGCAAAGAGACAGGGTCGGGAGATACGCAGTATTTT	CASCKETGSGDTQYF
TRBD1	15	TRBJ1-5	-	TRBV18	TGTGCCAGCTCACCCGAACAGGGGGGCAATCAGCCCCAGCATTTT	CASSPEQGGNQPQHF
TRBD1	14	TRBJ1-5	few	TRBV19	TGTGCCAGTACCCTGGGGACAGACAATCAGCCCCAGCATTTT	CASTLGTDNQPQHF
-	14	TRBJ2-7	-	TRBV6-5	TGTGCCAGCTTCGCGCTAGCCGACCCCTACGAGCAGTACTTC	CASFALADPYEQYF
TRBD1	17	TRBJ1-5	-	TRBV7-2	TGTGCCAGCAGCTTAGTGTCAGGGGGCCAAAGCAATCAGCCCCAGCATTTT	CASSLVSGGQSNQPQHF
TRBD2	13	TRBJ2-7	-	TRBV4-2	TGTGCCAGCAGCCAAACTAGCGTCAACGAGCAGTACTTC	CASSQTSVNEQYF
-	16	TRBJ2-1	-	TRBV7-9	TGTGCCAGCAGCTTAGCAGAAAGGGGCGCGAACAATGAGCAGTTCTTC	CASSLAERGANNEQFF
-	17	TRBJ2-1	-	TRBV18	TGTGCCAGCTCACCACCCTCCACAGGGATGAGGGCCAATGAGCAGTTCTTC	CASSPPSTGMRANEQFF
TRBD2	13	TRBJ2-7	-	TRBV5-4	TGTGCCAGCAGCTTGGAGCGGGAGTACGAGCAGTACTTC	CASSLEREYEQYF
TRBD1	14	TRBJ1-1	-	TRBV30	TGTGCCTGGAATCCCCGGGACAGGGGCACTGAAGCTTTCTTT	CAWNPRDRGTEAFF
TRBD1	14	TRBJ1-2	once	TRBV3-1/TRBV3-2	TGTGCCAGCAGCCAGGGACAGGGACGCTATGGCTACACCTTC	CASSQGQGRYGYTF
TRBD2	16	TRBJ2-2	-	TRBV25-1	TGTGCGAGCACCGGACTAGCGGGAGTTGCGGCCGGGGAGCTGTTTTTT	CASTGLAGVAAGELFF
-	18	TRBJ2-1	-	TRBV25-1	TGTGCCAGCAGTGAATATGGCCAAGCCGGAAGCTCCTACAATGAGCAGTTCTTC	CASSEYGQAGSSYNEQFF
-	14	TRBJ2-3	-	TRBV5-1	TGCGCCAGCAGCTCCCGGGGGAGCACAGATACGCAGTATTTT	CASSSRGSTDTQYF
-	11	TRBJ1-2	-	TRBV3-1/TRBV3-2	TGTGCCAGCAGCCAATTTGAAGCCTACACCTTC	CASSQFEAYTF
-	15	TRBJ2-2	-	TRBV5-1	TGCGCCAGCAGCCTGAACACAAGGGGCACCGGGGAGCTGTTTTTT	CASSLNTRGTGELFF